This TCR beta chain comes out of a study of radiation and T cells in renal cell carcinoma. Study-wide results and caveats: From baseline, blood top tumor clonotypes peaked at 2 weeks post-radiation.

The CDR3 runs to 16 residues. CDR1 and CDR2 (germline): SEHNR, FQNEAQ (reference sequence). Trimming stripped 6 bases from V and 3 bases from J, with 17 bases between. The data were produced by immunoSEQ multiplex PCR, yet TCRdb's version contains in-frame clones alone and is incomplete. Of 90,000 to 100,000 clones listed, about 79% are singletons. This clone was found a few times. Antigen specificity is unknown. Time point defined: blood 4 weeks post-SBRT, at nephrectomy. Treatment noted: 15 Gy SBRT to primary tumor, nephrectomy 4 weeks later. Nephrectomy followed 15 Gy stereotactic body radiation by 4 weeks. The tumor was a clear cell renal cell carcinoma.

Material: blood, obtained from a patient whose treatment included radiotherapy and nephrectomy. This TCR came from a man in his sixties with renal cell carcinoma. The chain uses TRBV7-9 and TRBJ1-4; TRBD1 is a possible D gene (6 bases). The CDR3 DNA reads TGTGCCAGCAGTTTTGACAGGAGACACCCTAATGAAAAACTGTTTTTT. As protein: CASSFDRRHPNEKLFF.